This T cell receptor beta chain was identified during a study of shared clonotypes between healthy human individuals. Positive CCR7 selection of CD45RO-negative cells yielded the naive CD8 cells, and terminally differentiated effector memory CD45RA+ cells were excluded. This CDR3 comprises 13 residues. Per the germline V gene, CDR1 is SEHNR and CDR2 is FQNEAQ (reference sequence). Trimming stripped 1 base from V and 5 bases from J, with 5 bases between. The assay was run at deep level. Repertoires were generated with immunoSEQ multiplex PCR, while TCRdb's copy carries only in-frame clones and drops some. The profile covers some 1,900,000 clones, with approximately 94% appearing a single time and 1.2% taken by the ten largest. This clone showed up just once. Its matching antigen is unknown. This sample includes further DNA sequences coding for the same CDR3. Study-wide points: Clonotype sharing among donors, it was expected, would be affected by sequencing depth.

The sequenced sample was naive CD8+ T cells sorted from blood. J is TRBJ1-4 and V is TRBV7-9; D not resolved. The clonotype was recovered from a man in his late teens or twenties in good health. The CDR3 DNA sequence: TGTGCCAGCAGCTTAGTGGGAAATGAAAAACTGTTTTTT. Its protein is CASSLVGNEKLFF.